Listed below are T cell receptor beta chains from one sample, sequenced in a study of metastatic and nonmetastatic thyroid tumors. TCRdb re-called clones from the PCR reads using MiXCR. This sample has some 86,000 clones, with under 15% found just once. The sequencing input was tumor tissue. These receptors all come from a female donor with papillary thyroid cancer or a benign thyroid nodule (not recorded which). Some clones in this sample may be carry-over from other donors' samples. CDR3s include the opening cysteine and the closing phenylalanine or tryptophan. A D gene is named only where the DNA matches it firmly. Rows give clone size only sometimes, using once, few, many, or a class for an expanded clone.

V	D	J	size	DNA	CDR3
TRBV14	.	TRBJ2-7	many	TGTGCCAGCAGCCAGAGGGAGACAACCGTCTACGAGCAGTACTTC	CASSQRETTVYEQYF
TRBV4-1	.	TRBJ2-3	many	TGCGCCAGCAGCCAAGGTGGGGCCTATACGCAGTATTTT	CASSQGGAYTQYF
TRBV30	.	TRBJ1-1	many	TGTGCCTGGAGTGTATCAGGGCCGACTGAAGCTTTCTTT	CAWSVSGPTEAFF
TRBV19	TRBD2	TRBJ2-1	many	TGTGCCAGTTGCCTAGCGGGAGGGCCCTACAATGAGCAGTTCTTC	CASCLAGGPYNEQFF
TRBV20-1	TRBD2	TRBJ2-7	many	TGCAGTGCTAGAGATTCAGGCCCCGGGACTAGCGAAGAGCAGTACTTC	CSARDSGPGTSEEQYF
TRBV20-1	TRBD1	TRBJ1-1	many	TGCAGTGCCCCGACAGGGGGCGGCACTGAAGCTTTCTTT	CSAPTGGGTEAFF
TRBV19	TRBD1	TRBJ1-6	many	TGTGCCAGTAGTTCACGGATGGTTGCAGGGGGATCACCCCTCCACTTT	CASSSRMVAGGSPLHF
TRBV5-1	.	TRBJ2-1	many	TGCGCCAGCAGCCTTATCGGTCATAACAATGAGCAGTTCTTC	CASSLIGHNNEQFF
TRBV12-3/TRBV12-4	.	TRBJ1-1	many	TGTGCCAGCAGTTTAGGGGCAGGCCAGAACACTGAAGCTTTCTTT	CASSLGAGQNTEAFF
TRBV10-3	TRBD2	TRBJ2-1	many	TGTGCCATCATGAAGCGGGAGGCCGACAATGAGCAGTTCTTC	CAIMKREADNEQFF
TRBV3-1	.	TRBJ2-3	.	TGTGCCAGCAGCCAATGCTTCGGACGGGATACGCAGTATTTT	CASSQCFGRDTQYF
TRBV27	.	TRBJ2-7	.	TGTGCCAGCAGACACCCCAAACGGGAAAGTCCTTTATCCTACGAGCAGTACTTC	CASRHPKRESPLSYEQYF
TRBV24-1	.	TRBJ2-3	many	TGTGCCACCAGAAAAACGTATACAGATACGCAGTATTTT	CATRKTYTDTQYF
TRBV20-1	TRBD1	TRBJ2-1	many	TGCAGTGCTAGAGATCGAGCCAGGGGGCCGTACAATGAGCAGTTCTTC	CSARDRARGPYNEQFF
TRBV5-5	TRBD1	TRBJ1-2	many	TGTGCCAGCAGCTTGTGGGGACAGGCGGGGGGCTACACCTTC	CASSLWGQAGGYTF
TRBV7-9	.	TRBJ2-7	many	TGTGCCAGCAGCTTATCGGGCTGGGGGTCCTACGAGCAGTACTTC	CASSLSGWGSYEQYF
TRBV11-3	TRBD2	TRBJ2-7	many	TGTGCCAGCAGTTTGCCTAGCGGGGCCTACGAGCAGTACTTC	CASSLPSGAYEQYF
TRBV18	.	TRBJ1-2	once	TGTGCCAGCTCACCACCGGGGGGGAACTATGGCTACACCTTC	CASSPPGGNYGYTF
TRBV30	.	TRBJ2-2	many	TGTGCCTGGAGTTTGTCAGGCGGACGGACGAACACCGGGGAGCTGTTTTTT	CAWSLSGGRTNTGELFF
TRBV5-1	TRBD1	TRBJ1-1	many	TGCGCCAGCAGCGGCAGGGGGCGCGGCACTGAAGCTTTCTTT	CASSGRGRGTEAFF
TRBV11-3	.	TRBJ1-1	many	TGTGCCAGCAGCTTAGATGTGGACCCGAACACTGAAGCTTTCTTT	CASSLDVDPNTEAFF
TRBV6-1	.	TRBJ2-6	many	TGTGCCAGCAGTCGACGGTTCTCTGGGGCCAACGTCCTGACTTTC	CASSRRFSGANVLTF
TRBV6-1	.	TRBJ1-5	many	TGTGCCAGCAGTGAATGGGCCCAGCATTTT	CASSEWAQHF
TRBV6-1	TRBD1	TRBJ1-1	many	TGTGCCAGCATTTCAGGGGGCGGTACTGAAGCTTTCTTT	CASISGGGTEAFF
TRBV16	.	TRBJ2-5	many	TGTGCCAGCAGCCGATCCTACGGACAAGAGACCCAGTACTTC	CASSRSYGQETQYF
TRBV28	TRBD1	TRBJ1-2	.	TGTGCCAGCATCCTACAGGGGGCCGGTTCTTCTGGCTACACCTTC	CASILQGAGSSGYTF
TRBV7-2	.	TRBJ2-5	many	TGTGCCAGCAGCTGGACTAACCAAGAGACCCAGTACTTC	CASSWTNQETQYF
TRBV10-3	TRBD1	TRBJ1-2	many	TGTGCCATCGGACAGGGGCCTTTCTATGGCTACACCTTC	CAIGQGPFYGYTF
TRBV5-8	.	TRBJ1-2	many	TGTGCCAGCAGCCCAACCGGGACATATGGCTACACCTTC	CASSPTGTYGYTF
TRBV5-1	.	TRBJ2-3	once	TGCACCAGCAGCATGAGGGAGGCCGACGGGGATACGCAGTATTTT	CTSSMREADGDTQYF
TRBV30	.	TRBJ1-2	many	TGTGCCTGGAGTCTGGCGCTGTCGTGGCAGGGAAACTATGGCTACACCTTC	CAWSLALSWQGNYGYTF
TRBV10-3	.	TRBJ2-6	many	TGTGCCACTCGGCCGGCTGGGCAGGGCTCTGGGGCCAACGTCCTGACTTTC	CATRPAGQGSGANVLTF
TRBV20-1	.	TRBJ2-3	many	TGCAGTGTTTCTAGGGGGGATACGCAGTATTTT	CSVSRGDTQYF
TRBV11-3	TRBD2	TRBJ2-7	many	TGTGCCAGCAGCTTAGTTAGCGGGAGGGCCTACGAGCAGTACTTC	CASSLVSGRAYEQYF